This paragraph reports one T cell receptor beta chain. Clones were sequenced by immunoSEQ multiplex PCR, and TCRdb holds only the in-frame ones, with some missing. The sample consists of roughly 38,000 clones, around four fifths of them appearing once. These data are taken from a study of blood T cell repertoires in COVID-19. Study-level background: T cells, B-cell-depleted T cells, or PBMCs supplied cDNA or gDNA.

Sample: peripheral blood. The receptor comes from a human donor in a cohort sampled during active COVID-19.

CDR3 amino acids: CSAISNNEQFF. CDR3 DNA: TGCAGTGCTATCTCTAACAATGAGCAGTTCTTC. The V call is TRBV20-1, the J call TRBJ2-1; D not resolved. The germline CDR1 and CDR2 sequences are DFQATT and SNEGSKA (reference sequence). Trimming left V 4 bases short and J 5 bases short, with 6 bases between. The CDR3 runs to 11 residues.